These 31 T cell receptor beta chains were all obtained from the same sample, sequenced in a study of identifying expanded T cells in peripheral blood. Produced via immunoSEQ multiplex PCR; TCRdb's table is partial and in-frame only. Among more than 50,000 clones listed, roughly four fifths were seen once. Sequences were obtained from blood. These receptors were obtained from a person aged 18-69 years in good health.

This clone was seen just once. A junction end diverges from the germline sequence, so it may reflect a read error. CDR3 loop: CASSYEGPSGETQYF. For the CDR3, the DNA is TGTGCCAGCAGTTACGAGGGTCCCAGCGGGGAGACTCAGTACTTC. This rearrangement joins TRBV6-6 to TRBJ2-5; 7 positions match TRBD2. Germline lookup yields CDR1 MNHNY and CDR2 SVGAGI (reference sequence). The CDR3 has 15 amino acids.

V gene TRBV9 combines with J gene TRBJ1-1, with D hard to call. CDR1 is SGDLS, CDR2 YYNGEE, per germline. The ends were cut back, 3 bases at V and 5 bases at J, with 11 bases in the middle. The CDR3 has 13 residues. The CDR3 loop reads CASSAWEGTEAFF. CDR3 DNA sequence: TGTGCCAGCAGCGCCTGGGAAGGGACTGAAGCTTTCTTT. Looking up the rest from reference TRBV9 and TRBJ1-1 gives the full variable domain: DSGVTQTPKHLITATGQRVTLRCSPRSGDLSVYWYQQSLDQGLQFLIQYYNGEERAKGNILERFSAQQFPDLHSELNLSSLELGDSALYFCASSAWEGTEAFFGQGTRLTVV.

This sequence joins TRBV7-2 and TRBJ2-5; TRBD2 aligns across 7 bases. V dropped 1 base and J dropped 4; count of bases not matched to a gene: 3. This CDR3 spans 14 amino acids. Per germline, CDR1 SGHTA and CDR2 FQGNSA. The CDR3 nucleotides are TGTGCCAGCAGCTTAGATGGGGGGGGAGAGACCCAGTACTTC. The encoded protein is CASSLDGGGETQYF.

This clone was picked up one time. The V gene is TRBV5-1, the J gene TRBJ2-1, with a weak D call TRBD1 (6 bases). Trimming cost V 3 bases and J 1 base, with 17 bases left between them. CDR1 is SGHRS and CDR2 is YFSETQ in the germline V gene. There are 17 residues in the CDR3. The CDR3 DNA follows: TGCGCCAGCAGCTCCTCGACTCCCGACAGGTCCTACAATGAGCAGTTCTTC. Its translation: CASSSSTPDRSYNEQFF.

The rearrangement joins TRBV29-1 to TRBJ1-2; TRBD1 aligns across 7 bases. This CDR3 comprises 17 residues. Trimming took 7 bases from V and 0 from J; bases not matched to a gene: 17. Per germline, CDR1 SQVTM and CDR2 ANQGSEA. The CDR3 region is CSGIIMGNDRANYGYTF. The CDR3 DNA follows: TGCAGCGGAATTATCATGGGGAACGACAGGGCTAACTATGGCTACACCTTC.

A few counts support this clone. The chain uses TRBV21-1 and TRBJ2-7. TRBV21-1 is described as a pseudogene. The CDR3 loop spans 13 amino acids. This CDR3 is CAMSSAYFYEQYV. The CDR3 DNA follows: TGTGCCATGAGTAGTGCTTACTTCTACGAGCAGTACGTC.

The chain is built from TRBV6-1 and TRBJ2-3; D assignment may be TRBD1 or TRBD2 (6 bases each). The CDR3 spans 15 residues. The germline V gene encodes CDR1 MNHNS and CDR2 SASEGT. Trimming took 4 bases from V and 2 from J, leaving 13 bases between them. DNA for the CDR3: TGTGCCAGCAGTGCCCACACGGGGGCCACAGATACGCAGTATTTT. Residues: CASSAHTGATDTQYF.

This clone was recorded once. This chain joins TRBV6-1 and TRBJ1-1, with TRBD1 matching over 7 bases. Germline V lookup: CDR1 MNHNS, CDR2 SASEGT. The CDR3 is made up of 14 amino acids. V shed 6 bases, J shed 3 bases, and the junction held 7 bases outside the gene matches. CDR3 DNA: TGTGCCAGCAGAACAGGGGTGGGTGACACTGAAGCTTTCTTT. It specifies CASRTGVGDTEAFF.

The chain recombines TRBV6-5 with TRBJ2-7; no clear D. CDR1 and CDR2 from the germline V gene are MNHEY and SVGAGI. This CDR3 region has 13 residues. V lost 4 bases and J lost 2, with 9 bases in between. Here the CDR3 DNA reads TGTGCCAGCAGTTTTGGGTCACCCTACGAGCAGTACTTC. Its translation is CASSFGSPYEQYF.

The chain is built from TRBV7-9 and TRBJ2-7; D is unclear. Per the germline V gene, CDR1 is SEHNR and CDR2 is FQNEAQ (reference sequence). The CDR3 runs 15 residues. Trimming shortened V by 3 bases and J by 0 bases, and 12 bases separated the two germline ends. The CDR3 nucleotides are TGTGCCAGCAGCTTTAGAGTAAAAAGCTCCTACGAGCAGTACTTC. This translates into CASSFRVKSSYEQYF. Looking up the rest from reference TRBV7-9 and TRBJ2-7 gives the full variable domain: DTGVSQNPRHKITKRGQNVTFRCDPISEHNRLYWYRQTLGQGPEFLTYFQNEAQLEKSRLLSDRFSAERPKGSFSTLEIQRTEQGDSAMYLCASSFRVKSSYEQYFGPGTRLTVT.

V usage is TRBV10-3 and J usage is TRBJ1-3; D is unresolved. The CDR3 is made up of 14 amino acids. The V end lost 0 bases, the J end lost 3 bases, and 6 bases lay between the germline ends. Germline CDR1 ENHRY, CDR2 SYGVKD. The CDR3 spells CAISESGGGNTIYF. In DNA, the CDR3 is TGTGCCATCAGTGAGTCCGGTGGTGGAAACACCATATATTTT.

J is TRBJ1-5 and V is TRBV25-1; D is uncertain. Trimming stripped 4 bases from V and 3 bases from J, with 13 bases between. The CDR3 runs to 15 residues. Germline CDR1 MGHDK, CDR2 SYGVNS. As DNA, the CDR3 is TGTGCCAGCAGTGCCTCCGGGCAGCCCAATCAGCCCCAGCATTTT. Protein: CASSASGQPNQPQHF. The whole variable domain, remainder taken from reference TRBV25-1 and TRBJ1-5, is EADIYQTPRYLVIGTGKKITLECSQTMGHDKMYWYQQDPGMELHLIHYSYGVNSTEKGDLSSESTVSRIRTEHFPLTLESARPSHTSQYLCASSASGQPNQPQHFGDGTRLSIL.

The chain links TRBV5-4 to TRBJ2-3; D tentatively fits TRBD1 or TRBD2 (5 bases each). Germline V gives CDR1 SGHNT, CDR2 YYREEE (reference sequence). Trimming took off 3 bases at V and 0 bases at J, with 8 bases between the two ends. The CDR3 is made up of 14 amino acids. The CDR3, as DNA: TGTGCCAGCAGCTCCTGGGACAGCACAGATACGCAGTATTTT. This sequence encodes CASSSWDSTDTQYF.

This chain joins TRBV6-1 and TRBJ2-1, with TRBD1 as a possible D gene (5 bases). The CDR3 is 16 amino acids. The germline V and J ends were trimmed by 1 base and 7 bases, with 17 bases remaining between them. Germline values: CDR1 MNHNS, CDR2 SASEGT. The CDR3 loop is CASSEVIQGLLNEQFF. The CDR3 region has the DNA TGTGCCAGCAGTGAAGTGATCCAGGGTCTACTTAATGAGCAGTTCTTC.

The chain couples TRBV4-2 to TRBJ2-2, with TRBD2 identical over 7 bases. The junction had 7 bases not matched to a gene; V was cut back by 3 bases and J by 0 bases. Germline V gives CDR1 LGHNA, CDR2 YNFKEQ. CDR3 size: 17 residues. DNA for the CDR3: TGTGCCAGCAGCCAGGGCTTGGGGGGGACGAACACCGGGGAGCTGTTTTTT. Its translation: CASSQGLGGTNTGELFF.

The chain recombines TRBV30 with TRBJ2-1; 12 bases align to TRBD1. J gave up 8 bases and V 2 bases, and 10 bases lay outside the gene matches. Germline V gives CDR1 GTSNPN, CDR2 SVGIG (reference sequence). The CDR3 consists of 16 residues. The CDR3 protein is CAWSPGRGTGGYEQFF. DNA for the CDR3: TGTGCCTGGAGTCCCGGTCGGGGGACAGGGGGCTATGAGCAGTTCTTC.

The DNA for the CDR3 is TGTGCCAGCAGCGGAGGACTAGTGCAAGAGACCCAGTACTTC. Protein sequence: CASSGGLVQETQYF. The genes are TRBV7-2 and TRBJ2-5, with 7 bases identical to TRBD2. V dropped 5 bases and J dropped 2; count of bases not matched to a gene: 5. The CDR3 covers 14 residues. Germline V gives CDR1 SGHTA, CDR2 FQGNSA.

The chain links TRBV5-4 to TRBJ1-1; D might be TRBD1 (6 bases). Germline-derived CDR1 and CDR2 are SGHNT and YYREEE (reference sequence). The CDR3 extends over 14 amino acids. Between the trimmed V and J ends, which lost 3 bases and 3 bases, there was a span of 12 bases. The CDR3, as DNA: TGTGCCAGCAGCTCACAGGGTCTGCACACTGAAGCTTTCTTT. Encoded protein: CASSSQGLHTEAFF.

The CDR3 bases are TGTGCCAGCAGCTTTTACAGGGGTGAAGCTTTCTTT. Translating gives CASSFYRGEAFF. J is TRBJ1-1 and V is TRBV11-2, with 7 bases aligning to TRBD1. V gave up 3 bases and J gave up 7 bases; unmatched junction bases: 2. CDR1 is SGHAT, CDR2 FQNNGV, per germline. This CDR3 region has 12 residues.

The chain links TRBV15 to TRBJ2-7; perhaps TRBD1 as D (6 bases). In germline, CDR1 is LNHNV, CDR2 YYDKDF (reference sequence). With 1 base removed from V and 6 bases from J, the gap between germline ends came to 13 bases. The CDR3 loop spans 14 amino acids. This chain's CDR3 is CATSRVVRGTEQYF. In DNA, the CDR3 is TGTGCCACCAGCAGAGTAGTCAGGGGCACCGAGCAGTACTTC.

The chain employs TRBV27 and TRBJ2-5; 12 bases match TRBD2. The CDR3 is 18 residues long. Germline V gene data show CDR1 as MNHEY and CDR2 as SMNVEV (reference sequence). The V and J ends lost 0 bases and 4 bases, in that order; junction bases with no gene match: 9. Here the CDR3 reads CASSLSLPTSGSAETQYF. CDR3 nucleotide sequence: TGTGCCAGCAGTTTATCTTTACCGACTAGCGGGAGTGCAGAGACCCAGTACTTC.

The chain recombines TRBV30 with TRBJ2-5; 10 bases map to TRBD2. The CDR3 contains 16 residues. After removal of 0 bases from V and 7 bases from J, the junction contained 11 bases not matched to a gene. From germline, CDR1 is GTSNPN and CDR2 SVGIG (reference sequence). The CDR3 protein is CAWSVASGRRSGTQYF. In DNA, the CDR3 is TGTGCCTGGAGTGTCGCTAGCGGGAGAAGATCGGGGACCCAGTACTTC.

The chain is built from TRBV5-1 and TRBJ2-2, with a possible D match to TRBD1 (5 bases). Germline V gene lookup returns CDR1 SGHRS and CDR2 YFSETQ. The V end was cut by 2 bases, the J end by 1 base, with 9 bases between. The CDR3 length is 15 residues. CDR3: CASSFGRVNTGELFF. As DNA, the CDR3 is TGCGCCAGCAGCTTCGGCAGGGTGAACACCGGGGAGCTGTTTTTT.

The V and J genes are TRBV11-1 and TRBJ2-2; no clear D. Trimming cost V 5 bases and J 3 bases, with 7 bases left between them. The CDR3 is 13 residues long. Germline assignment: CDR1 SGHAT and CDR2 FQDESV (reference sequence). The CDR3 loop reads CASSLQDTGELFF. DNA for the CDR3: TGTGCCAGCAGCCTGCAGGACACCGGGGAGCTGTTTTTT.

The rearrangement links TRBV2 to TRBJ2-3; tentative D call: TRBD1 (6 bases). This CDR3 contains 13 residues. Trimming shortened V by 10 bases and J by 2 bases, and 13 bases separated the two germline ends. Germline loops: CDR1 SNHLY, CDR2 FYNNEI. As DNA, the CDR3 is TGTGCCACCATCCGGGACAACACAGATACGCAGTATTTT. It is translated as CATIRDNTDTQYF.

The chain carries TRBV6-4 and TRBJ1-2; D is perhaps TRBD1 (5 bases). Trimming left V 6 bases short and J 8 bases short, with 13 bases between. The CDR3 length is 12 residues. CDR1 and CDR2 (germline): MRHNA, SNTAGT. This chain's CDR3 is CASRGTVGGYTF. In DNA form, the CDR3 reads TGTGCCAGCAGAGGGACCGTCGGCGGCTACACCTTC.

The chain carries TRBV11-3 and TRBJ2-7; 12 bases line up with TRBD2. Germline lookup yields CDR1 SGHNT and CDR2 YENEEA. This CDR3 spans 14 amino acids. The V gene end was trimmed by 5 bases and the J gene end by 5 bases; junction bases not matched to a gene: 4. The CDR3 DNA reads as TGTGCCAGCAGCCCTAGCGGGAGGGGCCACGAGCAGTACTTC. The encoded protein is CASSPSGRGHEQYF. The full variable domain, rest sourced from reference TRBV11-3 and TRBJ2-7, is EAGVVQSPRYKIIEKKQPVAFWCNPISGHNTLYWYLQNLGQGPELLIRYENEEAVDDSQLPKDRFSAERLKGVDSTLKIQPAELGDSAVYLCASSPSGRGHEQYFGPGTRLTVT.

This sequence joins TRBV6-7 and TRBJ2-1; no clear D gene. TRBV6-7 is filed as an ORF, its function uncertain. This CDR3 region has 9 residues. Trimming took off 8 bases at V and 9 bases at J, with 5 bases between the two ends. The CDR3 sequence: CASCREQFF. The CDR3 DNA follows: TGTGCCAGCTGCCGTGAGCAGTTCTTC.

The rearrangement links TRBV19 to TRBJ1-6, with unresolved D. CDR1 and CDR2 (germline): LNHDA, SQIVND (reference sequence). V gave up 9 bases and J gave up 3 bases, with 12 bases separating them. The CDR3 is 14 amino acids. CDR3 amino acids: CASRISSYNSPLHF. The CDR3 bases are TGTGCCAGCCGTATCAGCAGCTATAATTCACCCCTCCACTTT.

The chain combines TRBV6-6 with TRBJ1-3; D not certain. Germline assignment: CDR1 MNHNY and CDR2 SVGAGI (reference sequence). CDR3 length equals 12 residues. The ends were cut back, 7 bases at V and 0 bases at J, with 4 bases in the middle. Written as DNA, the CDR3 is TGTGCCAGCACTGGCTCTGGAAACACCATATATTTT. Residues: CASTGSGNTIYF.

The chain combines TRBV5-1 with TRBJ2-5; 11 nucleotides align to TRBD2. Germline CDR1 SGHRS, CDR2 YFSETQ. This CDR3 region has 16 residues. The ends lost 3 bases at V and 1 base at J; junction bases unmatched: 5. CDR3 sequence reads: CASSSRTSGLQETQYF. DNA for the CDR3: TGCGCCAGCAGCTCAAGGACTAGCGGGCTCCAAGAGACCCAGTACTTC.